Following are 4 T cell receptor beta chains from one sample sequenced in a study of blood T cell repertoires in COVID-19. Clones were read by immunoSEQ multiplex PCR, and TCRdb kept only the in-frame ones, dropping some. The sample carries 78,000 or so clones, approximately 86% recorded once. Sequenced: peripheral blood. These receptors were taken from a man between 45 and 60 years old with active or convalescent COVID-19.

The genes are TRBV20-1 and TRBJ2-3; 13 positions agree with TRBD2. CDR1 is DFQATT and CDR2 is SNEGSKA in the germline V gene (reference sequence). The CDR3 totals 17 residues. The J segment lost 8 bases and the V segment lost 3 bases, leaving 14 bases of the junction unmatched. The CDR3 DNA sequence: TGCAGTGCTAGTGATGGGACTAGCGGGGAGCCCCTTGCTACGCAGTATTTT. Residues: CSASDGTSGEPLATQYF.

V and J are TRBV6-6 and TRBJ2-1, with D perhaps TRBD1 (5 bases). Germline V gives CDR1 MNHNY, CDR2 SVGAGI (reference sequence). The CDR3 totals 15 residues. With 2 bases removed from V and 6 bases from J, the gap between germline ends came to 14 bases. CDR3 amino acids: CASSYTLQGFNEQFF. The CDR3 DNA reads as TGTGCCAGCAGTTACACCCTCCAGGGATTCAATGAGCAGTTCTTC.

V is TRBV20-1 and J is TRBJ2-5, with TRBD1 matching over 9 bases. J lost 4 bases, V lost 3 bases, and 3 bases had no gene match. The CDR3 sequence is 13 residues long. Germline loops: CDR1 DFQATT, CDR2 SNEGSKA (reference sequence). CDR3 sequence (DNA): TGCAGTGCTAGTCAGACAGGGGGAGAGACCCAGTACTTC. It translates to CSASQTGGETQYF.

V usage is TRBV11-2 and J usage is TRBJ2-7; D perhaps matches TRBD1 (6 bases). Trimming removed 4 bases at V and 0 bases at J, with 10 bases between. CDR1 is SGHAT, CDR2 FQNNGV, per germline. The length of the CDR3 is 14 residues. The CDR3 DNA reads TGTGCCAGCAGCTACGGACAGTTCTCCTACGAGCAGTACGTC. As protein: CASSYGQFSYEQYV.